These 31 T cell receptor beta chains share one sample of origin, sequenced in a study of T cell responses to AZD1222 COVID-19 vaccine (dated by TCRdb to the early 2020s). According to the study, the label for this sample's time point signals: baseline before first vaccination. The receptor library was made with the immunoSEQ multiplex PCR assay. TCRdb took this table from immuneACCESS and kept in-frame rearrangements with V and J called. Such tables lack part of the clones; where checked against another copy, unresolved V genes explain under half of the gap, and the rest is unexplained. A total of some 150,000 clones appear in this sample, under 95% of them only once. The leading ten clones occupy around 18% of the sample. The source was peripheral blood, collected on day 0 of AZD1222 vaccination. These receptors were obtained from an adult in good health.

The V gene is TRBV7-3, the J gene TRBJ1-1; D gene uncertain. Trimming took 5 bases from V and 8 from J, leaving 15 bases between them. The CDR3 contains 13 residues. From germline, CDR1 is SGHTA and CDR2 FQGTGA. The CDR3 sequence is CASSPGSGLEAFF. CDR3 in DNA: TGTGCCAGCAGCCCCGGTTCCGGTCTAGAAGCTTTCTTT.

The rearrangement joins TRBV12-3 or TRBV12-4 to TRBJ1-2; no definite D call. The CDR3 length is 12 residues. Trimming left V 6 bases short and J 5 bases short, with 10 bases between. This CDR3 is CASRVAWYGYTF. For the CDR3, the DNA is TGTGCCAGCAGGGTAGCTTGGTATGGCTACACCTTC.

This chain uses TRBV18 with TRBJ1-4; D is uncertain. Trimming removed 2 bases from V and 7 bases from J, with 11 bases in between. The CDR3 contains 14 residues. Germline V lookup: CDR1 KGHSH, CDR2 LQKENI. CDR3 sequence: CASSPISGGEKLFF. The CDR3 DNA sequence: TGTGCCAGCTCACCAATCTCCGGAGGTGAAAAACTGTTTTTT. Complete variable domain (other parts from reference TRBV18 and TRBJ1-4): NAGVMQNPRHLVRRRGQEARLRCSPMKGHSHVYWYRQLPEEGLKFMVYLQKENIIDESGMPKERFSAEFPKEGPSILRIQQVVRGDSAAYFCASSPISGGEKLFFGSGTQLSVL.

This chain uses TRBV5-1 with TRBJ2-7; D may match TRBD1 or TRBD2 (5 bases each). Germline V lookup: CDR1 SGHRS, CDR2 YFSETQ. Between the trimmed V and J ends, which lost 2 bases and 0 bases, there was a span of 12 bases. The CDR3 loop spans 15 amino acids. CDR3 loop: CASSLRGPSSYEQYF. For the CDR3, the DNA is TGCGCCAGCAGCTTAAGGGGACCCTCCTCCTACGAGCAGTACTTC.

The CDR3 DNA reads TGTGCCATCAGTGAGTCGTATGGCATGGAAAAACTGTTTTTT. It translates to CAISESYGMEKLFF. V usage is TRBV10-3 and J usage is TRBJ1-4; unclear D gene. Deletions cut 0 bases from V and 8 bases from J, with 10 bases between. Germline V gene lookup returns CDR1 ENHRY and CDR2 SYGVKD. The CDR3 consists of 14 residues.

The V gene is TRBV5-6, the J gene TRBJ2-1; D unclear. CDR1 and CDR2 (germline): SGHDT, YYEEEE. Trimming took 3 bases from V and 10 from J, leaving 14 bases between them. The CDR3 extends over 13 amino acids. The CDR3 protein is CASSSVGIGEQFF. The CDR3 nucleotides are TGTGCCAGCAGCTCGGTGGGAATCGGGGAGCAGTTCTTC.

The J gene is TRBJ1-2, the V gene TRBV5-4; D uncertain. This CDR3 region has 12 residues. Trimming shortened V by 0 bases and J by 4 bases, and 4 bases separated the two germline ends. The germline V gene has CDR1 SGHNT and CDR2 YYREEE (reference sequence). CDR3 in amino acids: CASSLGFYGYTF. DNA of the CDR3: TGTGCCAGCAGCTTGGGGTTCTATGGCTACACCTTC.

V gene TRBV19 combines with J gene TRBJ2-3, with unresolved D. The CDR3 length is 14 residues. CDR1 is LNHDA and CDR2 is SQIVND in the germline V gene (reference sequence). V lost 4 bases and J lost 0, with 8 bases in between. The CDR3 nucleotides read TGTGCCAGTAGTAAGTGGGCTAGCACAGATACGCAGTATTTT. The encoded protein is CASSKWASTDTQYF.

This rearrangement joins TRBV5-6 to TRBJ1-2; 8 positions match TRBD1. Germline V CDR1 and CDR2: SGHDT, YYEEEE. The length of the CDR3 is 15 residues. The trim removed 4 bases at V and 4 bases at J, leaving 9 bases unmatched. As DNA, the CDR3 is TGTGCCAGCAGCCCCTCCGGGACAGGTCCCTATGGCTACACCTTC. Translation gives CASSPSGTGPYGYTF.

Only one count was recorded for this clone. The chain has TRBV23-1 and TRBJ2-1; TRBD2 matches 7 bases. TRBV23-1 is annotated as an ORF whose role is uncertain. The CDR3 contains 17 residues. With 6 bases clipped from V and 4 bases from J, the junction kept 15 bases outside the gene matches. DNA of the CDR3: TGCGCCAGCAGCCTCAAGCGGGGCCCCCGTCATTACAATGAGCAGTTCTTC. Translation: CASSLKRGPRHYNEQFF.

The chain joins TRBV30 to TRBJ2-3; unclear D gene. The CDR3 runs 13 residues. Per germline, CDR1 GTSNPN and CDR2 SVGIG (reference sequence). V shed 0 bases and J shed 4 bases, with 8 bases lying between them. In nucleotides, the CDR3 is TGTGCCTGGAGTGTACTGGTTTCAGATACGCAGTATTTT. As protein: CAWSVLVSDTQYF.

This clone was detected a few times. The chain combines TRBV4-3 with TRBJ2-2; 9 nucleotides match TRBD1. The CDR3 length is 16 residues. V gave up 1 base and J gave up 5 bases; unmatched junction bases: 5. Germline V gene lookup returns CDR1 LGHNA and CDR2 YSLEER. In nucleotides, the CDR3 is TGCGCCAGCAGCCAAGGGACAGGGGATTGGACCGGGGAGCTGTTTTTT. This encodes CASSQGTGDWTGELFF.

The rearrangement joins TRBV18 to TRBJ1-1; D remains unclear. CDR3 length: 19 residues. V lost 3 bases and J 1 base, leaving 24 bases between the germline ends. CDR1 KGHSH and CDR2 LQKENI come from the germline V gene. The CDR3 bases are TGTGCCAGCTCACCTCTCCGGGTCTCCCCAAGGAGCGGGAACACTGAAGCTTTCTTT. Protein: CASSPLRVSPRSGNTEAFF.

The count of this clone is one. The chain recombines TRBV10-1 with TRBJ2-1, with 7 bases matching TRBD1. The CDR3 sequence is 16 residues long. CDR1 is WNHNN and CDR2 is SYGVQD in the germline V gene (reference sequence). V lost 4 bases and J lost 0; bases outside the gene matches: 6. CDR3 amino acids: CASSGDSQSSYNEQFF. CDR3 sequence (DNA): TGCGCCAGCAGTGGGGACAGTCAGAGCTCCTACAATGAGCAGTTCTTC.

This clone showed up just once. The V and J genes are TRBV30 and TRBJ1-3; tentative D call: TRBD1 (5 bases). V lost 4 bases and J lost 3, with 10 bases in between. CDR1 and CDR2 (germline): GTSNPN, SVGIG (reference sequence). CDR3 length: 13 amino acids. CDR3 loop: CAWIWGFGNTIYF. The CDR3 bases are TGTGCCTGGATTTGGGGGTTTGGAAACACCATATATTTT.

The V gene is TRBV19, the J gene TRBJ2-2, with 8 positions matching TRBD2. CDR3 length: 14 residues. The germline gives CDR1 LNHDA, CDR2 SQIVND (reference sequence). The J segment lost 6 bases and the V segment lost 7 bases, leaving 7 bases of the junction unmatched. The CDR3 DNA sequence: TGTGCCAGTACCAACCGGGAGGGATCCGGGGAGCTGTTTTTT. It codes for CASTNREGSGELFF.

This CDR3 reads CASSYENNSPLHF. The CDR3 nucleotides read TGTGCCAGCAGTTATGAGAATAATTCACCCCTCCACTTT. The chain recombines TRBV6-2 or TRBV6-3 with TRBJ1-6, with unresolved D. From germline, CDR1 is MNHEY and CDR2 SVGEGT. V was trimmed by 3 bases and J by 5 bases, leaving 5 bases between them. This CDR3 is 13 amino acids long.

This chain joins TRBV27 and TRBJ2-5; 11 nucleotides match TRBD2. V gave up 10 bases and J gave up 5 bases; unmatched junction bases: 15. The CDR3 has 16 residues. Per germline, CDR1 MNHEY and CDR2 SMNVEV (reference sequence). DNA for the CDR3: TGTGCCACAAACCCGGGACTAGCGGTCCCCAGCGAGACCCAGTACTTC. It is translated as CATNPGLAVPSETQYF.

This clone was detected once. The DNA for the CDR3 is TGTGCCAGCAGCCCCGGGGGGGGGAACTCTGGGGCCAACGTCCTGACTTTC. This encodes CASSPGGGNSGANVLTF. The chain couples TRBV2 to TRBJ2-6, with TRBD2 matching 8 bases. After removal of 6 bases from V and 0 bases from J, the junction contained 7 bases not matched to a gene. CDR3 length: 17 residues. In germline, CDR1 is SNHLY, CDR2 FYNNEI.

This clone was seen once. This chain uses TRBV3-1 (or the pseudogene TRBV3-2) with TRBJ2-3; a possible D gene is TRBD2 (5 bases). CDR3 size: 18 residues. The V and J ends lost 4 bases and 2 bases respectively, with 22 bases between them. CDR1 and CDR2 from the germline V gene are LGHDT and YNNKEL (reference sequence). The CDR3 DNA is TGTGCCAGCAGCCCCGACGGACTCTTCCCTTCTCTCACAGATACGCAGTATTTT. Its protein is CASSPDGLFPSLTDTQYF.

This chain connects TRBV5-1 to TRBJ2-1, with a possible D match to TRBD2 (5 bases). Germline V gene sequence: CDR1 SGHRS, CDR2 YFSETQ. V lost 7 bases and J lost 10, with 15 bases in between. CDR3 length equals 12 residues. CDR3 in amino acids: CASRRSVFEQFF. CDR3 in DNA: TGCGCCAGCCGGAGGTCGGTGTTCGAGCAGTTCTTC. Variable domain in full (rest from reference TRBV5-1 and TRBJ2-1): KAGVTQTPRYLIKTRGQQVTLSCSPISGHRSVSWYQQTPGQGLQFLFEYFSETQRNKGNFPGRFSGRQFSNSRSEMNVSTLELGDSALYLCASRRSVFEQFFGPGTRLTVL.

CDR3 sequence: CASSTRGTGGKNTEAFF. In DNA form, the CDR3 reads TGTGCCAGCAGCACCCGAGGGACAGGGGGAAAGAACACTGAAGCTTTCTTT. The chain recombines TRBV7-2 with TRBJ1-1; 11 bases are a match to TRBD1. From germline, CDR1 is SGHTA and CDR2 FQGNSA. V lost 5 bases and J lost 1; bases outside the gene matches: 9. The CDR3 has 17 residues. Full variable domain (missing parts from reference TRBV7-2 and TRBJ1-1): GAGVSQSPSNKVTEKGKDVELRCDPISGHTALYWYRQSLGQGLEFLIYFQGNSAPDKSGLPSDRFSAERTGGSVSTLTIQRTQQEDSAVYLCASSTRGTGGKNTEAFFGQGTRLTVV.

This clone was observed a few times. V and J are TRBV27 and TRBJ2-7, with D possibly matching TRBD2 (6 bases). Germline CDR1 and CDR2: MNHEY and SMNVEV (reference sequence). The CDR3 extends over 13 amino acids. Trimming pared 7 bases from V and 1 base from J, leaving 11 bases between. CDR3 amino acids: CASMGGASYEQYF. CDR3 sequence (DNA): TGTGCCAGCATGGGAGGCGCGTCCTACGAGCAGTACTTC.

This clone was counted a few times. Other DNA sequences within the sample encode an identical CDR3. The J gene is TRBJ1-1, the V gene TRBV29-1; D ambiguous. The V end lost 6 bases, the J end lost 1 base, and 3 bases lay between the germline ends. The CDR3 covers 10 residues. The germline V gene encodes CDR1 SQVTM and CDR2 ANQGSEA. CDR3 DNA sequence: TGCAGCGTGCAGAACACTGAAGCTTTCTTT. Its protein product is CSVQNTEAFF. Full variable domain (outside the CDR3, taken from reference TRBV29-1 and TRBJ1-1): SAVISQKPSRDICQRGTSLTIQCQVDSQVTMMFWYRQQPGQSLTLIATANQGSEATYESGFVIDKFPISRPNLTFSTLTVSNMSPEDSSIYLCSVQNTEAFFGQGTRLTVV.

The CDR3 nucleotides are TGTGCCAGCAGTACCTGGGGTGAGCAGTTCTTC. The encoded protein is CASSTWGEQFF. V usage is TRBV28 and J usage is TRBJ2-1, with D unresolved. V lost 5 bases to trimming and J lost 9 bases, with 8 bases between them. Per the germline V gene, CDR1 is MDHEN and CDR2 is SYDVKM. The CDR3 has 11 amino acids.

The chain couples TRBV2 to TRBJ1-4, with 9 positions matching TRBD1. The CDR3 extends over 12 amino acids. Per germline, CDR1 SNHLY and CDR2 FYNNEI. Trimming took 6 bases from V and 11 from J; bases not matched to a gene: 4. CDR3 residues: CASSPDRGKLFF. CDR3 coding DNA: TGTGCCAGCAGCCCCGACAGGGGGAAACTGTTTTTT.

There are a few counts of this clone. The DNA of the CDR3 is TGTGCCAGTCTGCGGGGAACCGGGGAGCTGTTTTTT. Its protein is CASLRGTGELFF. The rearrangement uses TRBV18 and TRBJ2-2, with D possibly matching TRBD2 (6 bases). V lost 9 bases and J lost 5, with 10 bases in between. The CDR3 has 12 amino acids. The germline V gene has CDR1 KGHSH and CDR2 LQKENI.

This CDR3 reads CASSFDTNRGVYGYTF. The CDR3 DNA follows: TGTGCCAGCAGCTTTGACACGAACAGGGGAGTCTATGGCTACACCTTC. This chain links TRBV12-1 with TRBJ1-2; no DNA check was done on the table's D call, TRBD1. TRBV12-1 is an annotated pseudogene. This CDR3 region has 16 residues.

This clone was picked up one time. The chain is built from TRBV4-2 and TRBJ1-2, with D unclear. Germline loops: CDR1 LGHNA, CDR2 YNFKEQ. The CDR3 extends over 16 amino acids. Trimming cost V 1 base and J 2 bases, with 14 bases left between them. The DNA for the CDR3 is TGTGCCAGCAGCCAAGGCCCGGGCCAGGTCAACTATGGCTACACCTTC. Its translation: CASSQGPGQVNYGYTF.

As regards this clone: At one end, the junction sequence differs from germline, possibly due to a read error. The chain uses TRBV2 and TRBJ2-7; 9 nucleotides line up with TRBD1. CDR1 is SNHLY and CDR2 is FYNNEI in the germline V gene. The CDR3 extends over 11 amino acids. The CDR3 region is CASSARDRATF. The CDR3 nucleotides are TGTGCCAGCAGTGCCCGGGACAGGGCGACCTTC.

V and J are TRBV5-1 and TRBJ1-2, with 7 bases that match TRBD1. V gave up 0 bases and J gave up 7 bases; unmatched junction bases: 3. The CDR3 totals 13 residues. Per the germline V gene, CDR1 is SGHRS and CDR2 is YFSETQ. The CDR3 is CASSLGDRAGYTF. The DNA of the CDR3 is TGCGCCAGCAGCTTGGGTGACAGGGCTGGCTACACCTTC.